This passage covers 10 T cell receptor beta chains from one sample sequenced in a study of T cells in Graves' hyperthyroidism and ophthalmopathy. Using RNA transcripts as the source, TCR beta CDR3 regions were amplified. First-round RT-PCR with HTBI primers amplified the TCR CDR3 region. One entry per CDR3 protein results from TCRdb running MiXCR on the multiplex PCR reads. The table lists some 350,000 distinct CDR3 sequences, approximately 15% of them singletons. The sample comprised blood. The receptors shown here come from a woman aged 18-29 years with Graves' hyperthyroidism that later progressed to Graves' ophthalmopathy.

V usage is TRBV6-2 or TRBV6-3 and J usage is TRBJ2-1; D gene uncertain. V lost 6 bases and J 5 bases, leaving 11 bases between the germline ends. This CDR3 spans 13 amino acids. Germline CDR1 is MNHEY and CDR2 is SVGEGT. As DNA, the CDR3 is TGTGCCAGCAGAGGATCGGGTAACAATGAGCAGTTCTTC. Protein sequence: CASRGSGNNEQFF.

V gene TRBV5-8 combines with J gene TRBJ1-5, with 8 bases that match TRBD1. This CDR3 contains 14 residues. V was pared by 4 bases and J by 7 bases, with 7 bases of the junction left unmatched. CDR1 and CDR2 (germline): SGHTS, YDEGEE. CDR3 sequence: CASSGGTGGQPQHF. CDR3 nucleotide sequence: TGTGCCAGCAGCGGAGGGACAGGTGGCCAGCCCCAGCATTTT. The complete variable domain, with remaining parts taken from reference TRBV5-8 and TRBJ1-5, reads EAGVTQSPTHLIKTRGQQATLRCSPISGHTSVYWYQQALGLGLQFLLWYDEGEERNRGNFPPRFSGRQFPNYSSELNVNALELEDSALYLCASSGGTGGQPQHFGDGTRLSIL.

This clonotype was seen a handful of times. The chain uses TRBV7-6 and TRBJ2-1; TRBD2 matches at 9 bases. The CDR3 is 15 amino acids. Germline CDR1 is SGHVS and CDR2 is FNYEAQ. V lost 5 bases to trimming and J lost 6 bases; unmatched junction nucleotides: 8. CDR3 protein: CASSQGLARGNEQFF. The CDR3 DNA reads as TGTGCCAGCAGCCAGGGACTAGCCCGTGGCAATGAGCAGTTCTTC.

This clonotype was seen ten or more times. The V gene is TRBV28, the J gene TRBJ1-4; 8 bases line up with TRBD1. CDR1 is MDHEN and CDR2 is SYDVKM in the germline V gene. CDR3 size: 16 residues. The V segment lost 3 bases and the J segment 11 bases; nucleotides outside the gene matches: 14. CDR3 DNA sequence: TGTGCCAGCAGTTTTCTCGGACAGGGCTCTTGGGATAAACTGTTTTTT. It codes for CASSFLGQGSWDKLFF. The whole variable domain, filled in from reference TRBV28 and TRBJ1-4, reads DVKVTQSSRYLVKRTGEKVFLECVQDMDHENMFWYRQDPGLGLRLIYFSYDVKMKEKGDIPEGYSVSREKKERFSLILESASTNQTSMYLCASSFLGQGSWDKLFFGSGTQLSVL.

This clonotype was picked up many times. This chain connects TRBV11-2 to TRBJ1-3; tentatively, D is TRBD1 (5 bases). The CDR3 sequence is 18 residues long. The germline gives CDR1 SGHAT, CDR2 FQNNGV. The V end was cut by 6 bases, the J end by 3 bases, with 24 bases between. The CDR3, as DNA: TGTGCCAGCAGGGATTTCCTTTGGGGACCCGAACGTGGAAACACCATATATTTT. Translated, it gives CASRDFLWGPERGNTIYF.

This clonotype was found many times. The chain combines TRBV28 with TRBJ2-7; D may be TRBD1 (5 bases). The length of the CDR3 is 19 residues. V was pared by 6 bases and J by 0 bases, with 27 bases between. Germline values: CDR1 MDHEN, CDR2 SYDVKM. The CDR3 nucleotides are TGTGCCAGCAGCCTACTTAGAGCAGGGCTAACCTGGAGCTCCTACGAGCAGTACTTC. Translated, it gives CASSLLRAGLTWSSYEQYF.

The V gene is TRBV10-1, the J gene TRBJ2-6; D not resolved. Trimming pared 4 bases from V and 0 bases from J, leaving 19 bases between. This CDR3 region has 19 residues. Germline CDR1 and CDR2: WNHNN and SYGVQD (reference sequence). Written as DNA, the CDR3 is TGCGCCAGCAGTGCCCCCCGACTTGGCCCGAGCTCTGGGGCCAACGTCCTGACTTTC. It specifies CASSAPRLGPSSGANVLTF.

On this clonotype: This may stem from a read error, because a much larger clone lies one nucleotide away. This rearrangement joins TRBV28 to TRBJ2-5; D unresolved. CDR1 is MDHEN and CDR2 is SYDVKM in the germline V gene. The CDR3 contains 15 residues. The CDR3 is CASRNYRGSQGTQYF. The CDR3 nucleotides read TGTGCCAGCCGAAACTACCGAGGCAGCCAAGGGACCCAGTACTTC.

This chain links TRBV15 with TRBJ2-1; 8 bases agree with TRBD2. Trimming cost V 1 base and J 5 bases; bases outside gene matches: 4. Germline assignment: CDR1 LNHNV and CDR2 YYDKDF (reference sequence). This CDR3 spans 15 amino acids. This CDR3 is CATSRASGQNNEQFF. CDR3 sequence (DNA): TGTGCCACCAGCAGAGCTAGCGGGCAAAACAATGAGCAGTTCTTC.

V usage is TRBV6-5 and J usage is TRBJ1-5; TRBD1 matches 9 bases. The V gene end was trimmed by 4 bases and the J gene end by 6 bases; junction bases not matched to a gene: 10. There are 16 residues in the CDR3. CDR1 and CDR2 (germline): MNHEY, SVGAGI. The CDR3 spells CASSLTRGQGTQPQHF. CDR3 bases: TGTGCCAGCAGTTTAACTAGGGGACAGGGAACTCAGCCCCAGCATTTT.